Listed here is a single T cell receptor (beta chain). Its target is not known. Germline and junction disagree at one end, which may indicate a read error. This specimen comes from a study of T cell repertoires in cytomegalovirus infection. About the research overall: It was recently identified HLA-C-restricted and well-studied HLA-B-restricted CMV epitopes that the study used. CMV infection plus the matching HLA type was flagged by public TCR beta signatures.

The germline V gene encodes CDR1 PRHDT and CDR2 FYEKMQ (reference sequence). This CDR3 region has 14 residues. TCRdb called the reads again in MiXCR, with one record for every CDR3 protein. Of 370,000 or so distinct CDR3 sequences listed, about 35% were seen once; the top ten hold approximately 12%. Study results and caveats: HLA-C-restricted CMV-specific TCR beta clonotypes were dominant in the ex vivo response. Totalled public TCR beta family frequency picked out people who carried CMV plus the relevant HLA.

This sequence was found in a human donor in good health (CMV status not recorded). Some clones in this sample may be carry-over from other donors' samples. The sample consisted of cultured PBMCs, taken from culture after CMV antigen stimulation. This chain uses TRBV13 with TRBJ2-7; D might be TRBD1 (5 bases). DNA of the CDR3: TGCGCCAGCAGCCCACCCCAGGGCTCCTACGAGCAGTACTTC. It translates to CASSPPQGSYEQYF.